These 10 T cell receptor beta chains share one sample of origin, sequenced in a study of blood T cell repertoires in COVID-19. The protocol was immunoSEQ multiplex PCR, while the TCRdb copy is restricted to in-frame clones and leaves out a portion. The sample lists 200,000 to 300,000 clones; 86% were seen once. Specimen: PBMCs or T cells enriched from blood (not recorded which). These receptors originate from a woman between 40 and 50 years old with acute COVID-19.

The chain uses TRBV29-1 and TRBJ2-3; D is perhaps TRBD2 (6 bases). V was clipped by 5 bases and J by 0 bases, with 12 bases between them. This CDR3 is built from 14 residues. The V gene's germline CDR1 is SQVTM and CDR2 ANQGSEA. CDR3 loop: CSVQTAGSTDTQYF. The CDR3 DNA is TGCAGCGTTCAAACTGCGGGAAGCACAGATACGCAGTATTTT.

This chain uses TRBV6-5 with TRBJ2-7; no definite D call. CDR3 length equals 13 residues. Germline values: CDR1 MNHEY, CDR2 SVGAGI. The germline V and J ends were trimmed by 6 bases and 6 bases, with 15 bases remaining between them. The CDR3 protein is CASRANLETEQYF. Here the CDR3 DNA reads TGTGCCAGCAGAGCCAACTTGGAGACCGAGCAGTACTTC.

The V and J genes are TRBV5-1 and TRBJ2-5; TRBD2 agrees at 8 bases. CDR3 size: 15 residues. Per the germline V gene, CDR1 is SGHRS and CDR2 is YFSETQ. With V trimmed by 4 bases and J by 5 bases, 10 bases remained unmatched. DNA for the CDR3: TGCGCCAGCAGCCCCGACGCCCGGGGGGGCGAGACCCAGTACTTC. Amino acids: CASSPDARGGETQYF.

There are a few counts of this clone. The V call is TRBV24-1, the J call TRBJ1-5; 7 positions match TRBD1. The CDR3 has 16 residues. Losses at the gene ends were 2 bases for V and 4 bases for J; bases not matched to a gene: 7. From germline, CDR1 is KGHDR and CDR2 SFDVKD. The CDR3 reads CATSDSTGAKNQPQHF. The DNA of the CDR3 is TGTGCCACCAGTGATTCAACAGGGGCGAAGAATCAGCCCCAGCATTTT.

The CDR3 coding sequence is TGTGCCAGCAGCCAAGCGGGAGGAAGAAACATTCAGTACTTC. Amino acid sequence: CASSQAGGRNIQYF. The V and J genes are TRBV5-4 and TRBJ2-4; 9 bases match TRBD2. The CDR3 sequence is 14 residues long. The V gene end was trimmed by 4 bases and the J gene end by 6 bases; junction bases not matched to a gene: 5. Germline V gene data show CDR1 as SGHNT and CDR2 as YYREEE (reference sequence).

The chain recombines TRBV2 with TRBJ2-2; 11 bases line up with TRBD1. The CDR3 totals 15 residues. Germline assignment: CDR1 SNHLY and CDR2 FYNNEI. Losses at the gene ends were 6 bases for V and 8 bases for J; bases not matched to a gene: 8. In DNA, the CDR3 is TGTGCCAGCAGCCGGGACAGGGGGTCGGGAGGGGAGCTGTTTTTT. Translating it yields CASSRDRGSGGELFF.

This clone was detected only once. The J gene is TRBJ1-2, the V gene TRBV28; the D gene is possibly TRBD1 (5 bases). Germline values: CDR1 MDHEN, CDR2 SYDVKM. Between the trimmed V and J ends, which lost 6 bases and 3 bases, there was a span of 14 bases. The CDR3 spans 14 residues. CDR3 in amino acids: CASRGGGEDYGYTF. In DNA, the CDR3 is TGTGCCAGCAGGGGGGGAGGGGAGGACTATGGCTACACCTTC.

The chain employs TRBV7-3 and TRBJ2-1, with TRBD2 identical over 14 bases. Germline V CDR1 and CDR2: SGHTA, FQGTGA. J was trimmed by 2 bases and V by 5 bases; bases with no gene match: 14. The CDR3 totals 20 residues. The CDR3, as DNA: TGTGCCAGCAGCCCTCTTAGTGGGACTAGCGGGAGATGGGCCTACAATGAGCAGTTCTTC. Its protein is CASSPLSGTSGRWAYNEQFF.

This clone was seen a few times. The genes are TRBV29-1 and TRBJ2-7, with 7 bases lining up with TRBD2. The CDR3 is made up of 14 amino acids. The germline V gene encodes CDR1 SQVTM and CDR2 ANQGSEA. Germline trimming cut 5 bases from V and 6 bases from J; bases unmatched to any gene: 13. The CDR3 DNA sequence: TGCAGCGTTACTCTAGCGGAGCCCGGTGGCGAGCAGTACTTC. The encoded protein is CSVTLAEPGGEQYF.

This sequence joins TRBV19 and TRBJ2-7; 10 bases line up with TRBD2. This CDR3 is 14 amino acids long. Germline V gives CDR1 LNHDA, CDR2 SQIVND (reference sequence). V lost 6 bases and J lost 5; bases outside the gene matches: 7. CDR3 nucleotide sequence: TGTGCCAGTAGCCTCCTAGCGGGAGCCCACGAGCAGTACTTC. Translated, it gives CASSLLAGAHEQYF.